This T cell receptor (beta chain) was captured in a study of technical replicates of blood from a few donors. Method: immunoSEQ multiplex PCR; TCRdb's copy keeps in-frame clones and lacks some. There are 75,000 to 90,000 clones in the sample; 85% to 95% occur only once, and 0.34% lies in the top ten. V was pared by 4 bases and J by 2 bases, with 8 bases of the junction left unmatched. CDR3 length: 16 residues. CDR1 SGHDT and CDR2 YYEEEE come from the germline V gene. The V call is TRBV5-6, the J call TRBJ2-3; 9 nucleotides line up with TRBD2. Material: T cells isolated from PBMCs. The source of this sequence is a human donor in good health. The CDR3 DNA is TGTGCCAGCAGCCCTAGACTAGCGGTTAACACAGATACGCAGTATTTT. This translates into CASSPRLAVNTDTQYF.